The present entry profiles one T cell receptor (beta chain) with its context. Its target is unknown. This record comes from a study of blood T cells in healthy people across ages. Germline assignment: CDR1 DFQATT and CDR2 SNEGSKA (reference sequence). V was cut by 5 bases and J by 6 bases, with 12 bases left in between. The CDR3 is 12 amino acids. Whole-study findings and limits: Nothing was known about donor CMV status, and this possibly confounded expanded clonotype changes. Age brought a roughly linear fall in TCR beta diversity measured per million T cells. The lack of PBMC sorting stopped any conclusive naive versus antigen-experienced comparison.

For the second PCR, which ran for roughly 7 to 11 cycles, a sample-barcoded 5' primer and a J-beta primer mix were used. TCRdb recomputed calls from the 5' RACE reads with MiXCR, one row per CDR3 protein. The data hold around 780,000 distinct CDR3 sequences, with roughly 56% observed a single time. The chain carries TRBV20-1 and TRBJ2-3; no clear D gene. The TCR originated in a man aged 35 to 55 in good health. The material sequenced was blood. In DNA, the CDR3 is TGCAGTGCTCCCGCAGAGTGGGATACGCAGTATTTT. Translated, it gives CSAPAEWDTQYF.